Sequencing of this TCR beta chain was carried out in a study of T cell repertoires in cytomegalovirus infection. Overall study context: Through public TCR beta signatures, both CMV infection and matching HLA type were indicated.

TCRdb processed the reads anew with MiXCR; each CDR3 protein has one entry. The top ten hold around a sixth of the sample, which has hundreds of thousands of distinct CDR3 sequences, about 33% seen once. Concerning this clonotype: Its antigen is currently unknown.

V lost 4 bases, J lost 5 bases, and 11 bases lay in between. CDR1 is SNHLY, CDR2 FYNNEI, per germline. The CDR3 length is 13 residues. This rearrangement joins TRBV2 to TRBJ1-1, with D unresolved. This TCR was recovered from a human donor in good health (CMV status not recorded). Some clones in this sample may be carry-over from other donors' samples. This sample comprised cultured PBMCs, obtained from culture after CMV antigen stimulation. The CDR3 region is CASSGLPMTEAFF. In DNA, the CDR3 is TGTGCCAGCAGTGGTCTACCGATGACTGAAGCTTTCTTT. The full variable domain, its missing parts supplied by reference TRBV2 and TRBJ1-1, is EPEVTQTPSHQVTQMGQEVILRCVPISNHLYFYWYRQILGQKVEFLVSFYNNEISEKSEIFDDQFSVERPDGSNFTLKIRSTKLEDSAMYFCASSGLPMTEAFFGQGTRLTVV.